These 5 T cell receptor beta chains were all obtained from the same sample, sequenced in a study of T cell repertoires in cytomegalovirus infection. TCRdb redid the calling of the reads with MiXCR, one entry per CDR3 protein. The repertoire holds a few hundred thousand distinct CDR3 sequences, with approximately 17% as singletons. The sample consisted of CD8+ T cells from PBMCs. The receptors were gathered from a human donor in good health (CMV status not recorded). Some clones in this sample may be carry-over from other donors' samples.

The chain combines TRBV28 with TRBJ1-5; TRBD1 agrees at 8 bases. CDR1 and CDR2 (germline): MDHEN, SYDVKM. This CDR3 is 18 amino acids long. V shed 5 bases, J shed 4 bases, and the junction held 16 bases outside the gene matches. In nucleotides, the CDR3 is TGTGCCAGCAGTCCCTATCGGACAGGGACTCACTTGAATCAGCCCCAGCATTTT. Translated, it gives CASSPYRTGTHLNQPQHF. Together with reference TRBV28 and TRBJ1-5, the CDR3 gives the full variable domain: DVKVTQSSRYLVKRTGEKVFLECVQDMDHENMFWYRQDPGLGLRLIYFSYDVKMKEKGDIPEGYSVSREKKERFSLILESASTNQTSMYLCASSPYRTGTHLNQPQHFGDGTRLSIL.

V is TRBV7-8 and J is TRBJ1-2; D not certain. V was cut by 3 bases and J by 4 bases, with 12 bases left in between. Looked up from germline, CDR1 is SGHVS and CDR2 is FQNEAQ. The CDR3 extends over 14 amino acids. This CDR3 is CASSLSGNLYGYTF. CDR3 sequence (DNA): TGTGCCAGCAGCTTGTCGGGTAATCTCTATGGCTACACCTTC.

This clonotype was detected only a few times. This chain links TRBV7-9 with TRBJ1-3, with D hard to call. V was cut by 1 base and J by 0 bases, with 4 bases left in between. This CDR3 has 14 amino acids. From germline, CDR1 is SEHNR and CDR2 FQNEAQ (reference sequence). The chain's CDR3 is CASSLEHSGNTIYF. For the CDR3, the DNA is TGTGCCAGCAGCTTAGAGCACTCTGGAAACACCATATATTTT.

The chain has TRBV6-4 and TRBJ1-6; D may be TRBD1 (5 bases). V lost 0 bases and J lost 8, with 11 bases in between. The germline V gene has CDR1 MRHNA and CDR2 SNTAGT. This CDR3 contains 15 residues. This CDR3 reads CASSDSGEPYSPLHF. In nucleotides, the CDR3 is TGTGCCAGCAGTGACTCGGGGGAGCCCTATTCACCCCTCCACTTT.

The chain carries TRBV12-3 or TRBV12-4 and TRBJ2-7; no definite D call. The CDR3 spans 13 residues. Trimming shortened V by 5 bases and J by 3 bases, and 11 bases separated the two germline ends. The CDR3 reads CASSPDLFYEQYF. CDR3 in DNA: TGTGCCAGCAGTCCCGACCTTTTCTACGAGCAGTACTTC.